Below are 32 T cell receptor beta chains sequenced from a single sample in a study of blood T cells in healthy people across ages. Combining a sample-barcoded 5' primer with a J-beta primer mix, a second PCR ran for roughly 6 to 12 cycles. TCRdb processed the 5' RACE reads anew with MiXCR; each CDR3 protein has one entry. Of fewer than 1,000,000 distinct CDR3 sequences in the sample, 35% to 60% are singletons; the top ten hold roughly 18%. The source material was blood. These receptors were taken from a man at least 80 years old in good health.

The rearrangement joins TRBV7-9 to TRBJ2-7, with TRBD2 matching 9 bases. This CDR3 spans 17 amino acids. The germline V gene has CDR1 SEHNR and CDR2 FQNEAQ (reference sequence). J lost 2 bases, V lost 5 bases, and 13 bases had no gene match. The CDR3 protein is CASSEINTRGRAYEQYF. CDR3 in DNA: TGTGCCAGCAGCGAAATTAACACACGCGGGAGGGCCTACGAGCAGTACTTC.

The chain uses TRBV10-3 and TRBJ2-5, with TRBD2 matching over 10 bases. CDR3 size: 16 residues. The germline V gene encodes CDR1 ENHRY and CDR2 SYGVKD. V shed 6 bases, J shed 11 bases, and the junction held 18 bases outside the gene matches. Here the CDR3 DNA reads TGTGCCATCAGACCAGACGCTAGCGGGGGTTACAATGAGCAGTACTTC. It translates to CAIRPDASGGYNEQYF.

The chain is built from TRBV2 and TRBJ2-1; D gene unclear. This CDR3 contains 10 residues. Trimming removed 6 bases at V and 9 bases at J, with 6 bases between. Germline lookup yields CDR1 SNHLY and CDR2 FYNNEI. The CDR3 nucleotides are TGTGCCAGCAGGGTTGGTGAGCAGTTCTTC. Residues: CASRVGEQFF.

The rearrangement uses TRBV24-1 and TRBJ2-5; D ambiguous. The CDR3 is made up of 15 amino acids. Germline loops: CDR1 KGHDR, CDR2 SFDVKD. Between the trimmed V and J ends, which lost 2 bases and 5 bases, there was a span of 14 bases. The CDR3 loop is CATSDSDRARETQYF. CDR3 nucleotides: TGTGCCACCAGTGATTCGGACCGGGCTAGGGAGACCCAGTACTTC.

The CDR3 reads CASSLAVGELFF. The DNA of the CDR3 is TGTGCCAGCAGTTTGGCGGTAGGGGAGCTGTTTTTT. The chain carries TRBV27 and TRBJ2-2; D is undetermined. This CDR3 spans 12 amino acids. Germline V gene sequence: CDR1 MNHEY, CDR2 SMNVEV (reference sequence). V was clipped by 3 bases and J by 8 bases, with 7 bases between them.

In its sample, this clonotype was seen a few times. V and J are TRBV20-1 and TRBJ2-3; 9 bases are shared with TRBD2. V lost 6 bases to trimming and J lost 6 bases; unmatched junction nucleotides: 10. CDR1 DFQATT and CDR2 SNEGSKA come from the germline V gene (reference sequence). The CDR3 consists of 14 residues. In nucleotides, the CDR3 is TGCAGTGCCAAGATAGCGGGAGTCTCCGATACGCAGTATTTT. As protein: CSAKIAGVSDTQYF.

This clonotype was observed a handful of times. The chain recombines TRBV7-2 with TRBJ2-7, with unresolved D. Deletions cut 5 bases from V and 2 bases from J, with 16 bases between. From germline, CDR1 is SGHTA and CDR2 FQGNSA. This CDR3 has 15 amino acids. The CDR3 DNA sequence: TGTGCCAGCAGCCTAGAGGATGGCGGTGCCTACGAGCAGTACTTC. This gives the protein CASSLEDGGAYEQYF.

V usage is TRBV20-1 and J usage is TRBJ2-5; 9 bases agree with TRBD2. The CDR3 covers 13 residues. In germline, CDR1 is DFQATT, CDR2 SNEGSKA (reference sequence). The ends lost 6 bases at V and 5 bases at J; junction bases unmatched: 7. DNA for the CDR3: TGCAGTGCGAAGAGCGGGGGGAGGGAGACCCAGTACTTC. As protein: CSAKSGGRETQYF.

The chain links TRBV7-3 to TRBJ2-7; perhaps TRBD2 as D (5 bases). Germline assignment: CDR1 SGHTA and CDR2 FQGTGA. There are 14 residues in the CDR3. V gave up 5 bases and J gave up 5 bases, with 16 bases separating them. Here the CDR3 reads CASSSGGKTHEQYF. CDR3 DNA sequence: TGTGCCAGCAGCAGCGGCGGAAAAACCCACGAGCAGTACTTC.

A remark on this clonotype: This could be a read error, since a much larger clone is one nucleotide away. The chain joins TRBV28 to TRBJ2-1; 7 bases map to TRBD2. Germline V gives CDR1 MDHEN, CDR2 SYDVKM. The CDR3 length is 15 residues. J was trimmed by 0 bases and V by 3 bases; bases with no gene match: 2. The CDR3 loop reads CASSFLAASYNEQFF. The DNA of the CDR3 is TGTGCCAGCAGTTTTCTAGCGGCCTCCTACAATGAGCAGTTCTTC.

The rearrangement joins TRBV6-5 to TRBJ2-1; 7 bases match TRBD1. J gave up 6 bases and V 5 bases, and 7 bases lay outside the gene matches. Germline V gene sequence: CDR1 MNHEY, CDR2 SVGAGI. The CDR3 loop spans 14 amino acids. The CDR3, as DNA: TGTGCCAGCAGTGGTCGGCGACAGGGCAATGAGCAGTTCTTC. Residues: CASSGRRQGNEQFF.

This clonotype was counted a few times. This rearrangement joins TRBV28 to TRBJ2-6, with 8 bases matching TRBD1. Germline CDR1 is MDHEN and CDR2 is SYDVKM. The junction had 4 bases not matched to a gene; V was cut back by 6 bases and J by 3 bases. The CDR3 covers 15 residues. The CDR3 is CASRRQGSGANVLTF. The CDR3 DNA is TGTGCCAGCAGACGACAGGGGAGTGGGGCCAACGTCCTGACTTTC.

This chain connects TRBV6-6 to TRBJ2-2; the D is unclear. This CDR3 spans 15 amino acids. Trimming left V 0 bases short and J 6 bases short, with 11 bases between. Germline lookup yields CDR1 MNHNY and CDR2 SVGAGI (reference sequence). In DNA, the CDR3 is TGTGCCAGCAGTTACTCACGTCCAGAACCCGGGGAGCTGTTTTTT. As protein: CASSYSRPEPGELFF.

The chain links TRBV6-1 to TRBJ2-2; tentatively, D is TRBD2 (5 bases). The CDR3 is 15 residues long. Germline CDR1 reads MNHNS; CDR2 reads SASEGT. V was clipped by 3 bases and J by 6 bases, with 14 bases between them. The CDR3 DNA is TGTGCCAGCAGTGAGACGATTAGCGCGGCCGGGGAGCTGTTTTTT. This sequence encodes CASSETISAAGELFF.

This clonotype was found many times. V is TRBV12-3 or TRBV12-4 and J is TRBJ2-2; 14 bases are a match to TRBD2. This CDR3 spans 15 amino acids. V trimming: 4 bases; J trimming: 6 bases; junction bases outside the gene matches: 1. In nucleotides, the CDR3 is TGTGCCAGCAGTTCGACTAGCGGGAGGGCCGGGGAGCTGTTTTTT. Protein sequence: CASSSTSGRAGELFF.

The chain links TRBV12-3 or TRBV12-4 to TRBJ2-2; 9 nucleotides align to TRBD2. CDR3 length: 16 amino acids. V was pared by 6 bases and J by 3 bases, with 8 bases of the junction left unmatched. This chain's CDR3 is CASSSIAGVYTGELFF. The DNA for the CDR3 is TGTGCCAGCAGCTCCATAGCGGGAGTCTACACCGGGGAGCTGTTTTTT.

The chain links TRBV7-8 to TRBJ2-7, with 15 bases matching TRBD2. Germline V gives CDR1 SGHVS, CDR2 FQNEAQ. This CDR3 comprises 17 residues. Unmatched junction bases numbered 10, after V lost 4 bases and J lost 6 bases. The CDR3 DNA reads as TGTGCCAGCAGCTCCCGGACTAGCGGGGGGGAAGTCTCCGAGCAGTACTTC. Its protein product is CASSSRTSGGEVSEQYF.

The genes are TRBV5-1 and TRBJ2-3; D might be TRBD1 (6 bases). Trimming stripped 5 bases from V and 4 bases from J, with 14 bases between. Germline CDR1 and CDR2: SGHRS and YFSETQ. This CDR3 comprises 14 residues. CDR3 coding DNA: TGCGCCAGCAGGGTGGGGGCCGCAGCAGATACGCAGTATTTT. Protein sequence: CASRVGAAADTQYF.

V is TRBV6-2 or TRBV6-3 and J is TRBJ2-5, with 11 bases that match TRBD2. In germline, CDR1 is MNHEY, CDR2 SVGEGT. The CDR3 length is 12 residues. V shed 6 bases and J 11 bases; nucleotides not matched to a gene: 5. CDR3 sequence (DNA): TGTGCCAGCAGACTAGCGGGAGCTGGGCAGTACTTC. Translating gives CASRLAGAGQYF.

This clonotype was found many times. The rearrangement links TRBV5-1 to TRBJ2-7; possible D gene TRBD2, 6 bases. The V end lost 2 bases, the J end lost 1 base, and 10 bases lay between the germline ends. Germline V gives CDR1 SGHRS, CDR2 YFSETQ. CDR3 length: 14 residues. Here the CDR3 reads CASSLSSESYEQYF. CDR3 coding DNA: TGCGCCAGCAGCTTATCTAGCGAATCCTACGAGCAGTACTTC.

The CDR3 loop reads CASKMDRKSYNEQFF. Here the CDR3 DNA reads TGTGCCAGCAAAATGGACAGGAAATCCTACAATGAGCAGTTCTTC. This sequence joins TRBV27 and TRBJ2-1, with 7 nucleotides matching TRBD1. Germline CDR1 and CDR2: MNHEY and SMNVEV (reference sequence). CDR3 size: 15 residues. Trimming removed 7 bases from V and 1 base from J; junction bases left unmatched: 7.

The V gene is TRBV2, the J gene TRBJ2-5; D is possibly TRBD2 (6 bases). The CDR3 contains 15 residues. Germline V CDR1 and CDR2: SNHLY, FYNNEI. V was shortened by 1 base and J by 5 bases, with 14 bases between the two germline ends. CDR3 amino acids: CASSEGGGGLETQYF. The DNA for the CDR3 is TGTGCCAGCAGTGAAGGCGGTGGGGGACTGGAGACCCAGTACTTC.

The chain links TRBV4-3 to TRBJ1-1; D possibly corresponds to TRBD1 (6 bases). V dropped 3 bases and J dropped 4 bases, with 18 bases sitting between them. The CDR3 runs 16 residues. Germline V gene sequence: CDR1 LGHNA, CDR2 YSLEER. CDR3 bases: TGCGCCAGCAGCCAGTCCCGGGGGCGAGGGGGCACTGAAGCTTTCTTT. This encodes CASSQSRGRGGTEAFF.

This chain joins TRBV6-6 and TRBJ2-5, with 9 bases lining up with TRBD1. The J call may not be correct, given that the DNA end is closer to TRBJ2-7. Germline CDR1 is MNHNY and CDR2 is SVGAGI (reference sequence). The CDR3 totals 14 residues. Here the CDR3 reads CASSYVGQGYEQYF. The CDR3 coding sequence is TGTGCCAGCAGTTACGTAGGACAGGGGTACGAGCAGTACTTC.

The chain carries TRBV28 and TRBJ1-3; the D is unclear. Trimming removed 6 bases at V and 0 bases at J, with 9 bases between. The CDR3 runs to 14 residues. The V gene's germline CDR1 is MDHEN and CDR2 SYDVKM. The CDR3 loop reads CASRPPSSGNTIYF. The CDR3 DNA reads TGTGCCAGCAGACCACCGAGCTCTGGAAACACCATATATTTT.

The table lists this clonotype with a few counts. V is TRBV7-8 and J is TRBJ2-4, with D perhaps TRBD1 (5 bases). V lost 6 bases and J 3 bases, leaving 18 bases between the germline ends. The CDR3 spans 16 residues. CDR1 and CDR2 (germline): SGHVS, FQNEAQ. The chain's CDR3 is CASSLRGRTDKNIQYF. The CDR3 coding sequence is TGTGCCAGCAGTTTAAGGGGCCGGACGGACAAAAACATTCAGTACTTC.

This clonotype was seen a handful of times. Here the CDR3 DNA reads TGCAGTGCTAGTCGGGGCGGTAGCACAGATACGCAGTATTTT. Amino acid sequence: CSASRGGSTDTQYF. This chain connects TRBV20-1 to TRBJ2-3; D is perhaps TRBD1 or TRBD2 (5 bases each). V was shortened by 3 bases and J by 0 bases, with 10 bases between the two germline ends. The germline V gene has CDR1 DFQATT and CDR2 SNEGSKA (reference sequence). This CDR3 is 14 amino acids long.

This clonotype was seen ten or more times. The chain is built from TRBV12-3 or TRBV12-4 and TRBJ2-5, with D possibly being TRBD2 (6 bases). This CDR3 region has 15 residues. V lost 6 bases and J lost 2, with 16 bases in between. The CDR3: CASSPKVAGQETQYF. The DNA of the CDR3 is TGTGCCAGCAGCCCGAAGGTGGCGGGGCAAGAGACCCAGTACTTC.

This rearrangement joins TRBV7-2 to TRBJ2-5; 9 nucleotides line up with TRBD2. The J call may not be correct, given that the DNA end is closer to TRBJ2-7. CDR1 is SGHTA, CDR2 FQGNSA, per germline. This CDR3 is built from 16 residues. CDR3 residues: CASSITSASGAYEQYF. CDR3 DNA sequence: TGTGCCAGCAGCATAACATCGGCTAGCGGGGCCTACGAGCAGTACTTC.

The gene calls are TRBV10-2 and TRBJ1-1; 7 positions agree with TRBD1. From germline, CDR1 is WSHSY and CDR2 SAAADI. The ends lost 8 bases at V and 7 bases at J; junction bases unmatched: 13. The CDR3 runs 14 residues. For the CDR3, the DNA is TGCGCCAGCTCAATAACAGGGCAGGGGGGTGAAGCTTTCTTT. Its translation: CASSITGQGGEAFF.

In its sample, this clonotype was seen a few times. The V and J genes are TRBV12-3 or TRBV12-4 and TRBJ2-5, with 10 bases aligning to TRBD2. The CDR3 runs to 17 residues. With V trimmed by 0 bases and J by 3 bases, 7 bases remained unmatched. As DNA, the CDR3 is TGTGCCAGCAGTTTAGCGGGACAGCGGGGGGGGAAAGAGACCCAGTACTTC. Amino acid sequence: CASSLAGQRGGKETQYF.

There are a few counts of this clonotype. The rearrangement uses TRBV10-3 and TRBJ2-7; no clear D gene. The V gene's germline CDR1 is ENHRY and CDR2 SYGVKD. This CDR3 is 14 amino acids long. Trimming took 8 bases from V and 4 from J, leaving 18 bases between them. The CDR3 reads CAIGSIVGNYEQYF. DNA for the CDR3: TGTGCCATCGGAAGTATTGTCGGAAATTACGAGCAGTACTTC.